This T cell receptor beta chain comes out of a study of shared clonotypes between healthy human individuals. General study points: A reduction in generation probabilities was seen for non-shared clonotypes relative to those shared by all four donors.

Notes on this clone: Its cognate antigen is unknown.

The length of the CDR3 is 18 residues. From CD4+ cells came CD45RA+ naive and CD45RA-negative memory subsets. Profiling relied on immunoSEQ multiplex PCR, and the TCRdb table lists in-frame clones only, not all of them. Of 2 million to 2.5 million clones listed, approximately 96% are singletons. The source is a man aged 18 to 35 in good health. The rearrangement uses TRBV1 and TRBJ2-2; TRBD2, as called in the table, went unchecked against the DNA. TRBV1 is an annotated pseudogene. The sequenced sample consisted of naive CD4+ T cells sorted from blood. Subset of the sample: CD45RA+ positively selected. CDR3 sequence: CTSSQERVAGVGTGELFF. CDR3 DNA sequence: TGCACCAGCAGCCAAGAGCGGGTAGCGGGGGTGGGCACCGGGGAGCTGTTTTTT.